This TCR beta chain was sequenced for a study of T cells after yellow fever vaccination. This clonotype was counted ten times or more. Germline V gene lookup returns CDR1 MNHEY and CDR2 SVGEGT. The CDR3 contains 16 residues. Trimming at V came to 5 bases and at J to 4 bases, leaving 7 bases not matched to a gene. From the 5' RACE reads, TCRdb called clonotypes with MiXCR, one entry per CDR3 protein. The sample includes about 320,000 distinct CDR3 sequences, around 10% seen only once; the top ten take about 3%. The J gene is TRBJ1-5, the V gene TRBV6-2 or TRBV6-3; 11 bases are shared with TRBD1. This TCR came from a man aged 18 to 30 who received the YFV17D yellow fever vaccine. The material sequenced was CD4+ T cells sorted from PBMCs, taken 45 days after the yellow fever booster vaccination. The CDR3 here is CASSPGGTGGNQPQHF. CDR3 in DNA: TGTGCCAGCAGTCCAGGAGGGACAGGGGGTAATCAGCCCCAGCATTTT.